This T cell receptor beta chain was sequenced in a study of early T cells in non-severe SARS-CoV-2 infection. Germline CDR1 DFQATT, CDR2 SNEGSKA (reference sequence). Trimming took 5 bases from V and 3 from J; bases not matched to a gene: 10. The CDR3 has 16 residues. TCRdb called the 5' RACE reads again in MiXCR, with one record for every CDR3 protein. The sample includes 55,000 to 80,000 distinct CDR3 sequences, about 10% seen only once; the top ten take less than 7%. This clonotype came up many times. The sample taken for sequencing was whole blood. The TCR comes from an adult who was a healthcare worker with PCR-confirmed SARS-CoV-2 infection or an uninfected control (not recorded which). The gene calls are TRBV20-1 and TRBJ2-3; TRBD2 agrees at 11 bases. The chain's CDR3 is CSARSGGLADTDTQYF. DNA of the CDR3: TGCAGTGCTCGCTCCGGGGGACTAGCGGATACAGATACGCAGTATTTT.